One and the same sample provided the 5 T cell receptor beta chains below, sequenced in a study of OX40 agonist ivuxolimab in advanced cancers. Using immunoSEQ multiplex PCR, the repertoire was profiled, and TCRdb retains in-frame clones only, with some absent. Here the sample spans around 150,000 clones, 90% being singletons. Specimen: CD4+ or CD8+ T cells sorted from blood, collected in a trial of the OX40 agonist ivuxolimab. The receptors were gathered from an adult with an advanced solid tumor such as melanoma, head and neck, liver or kidney cancer.

CDR3 region: CASAPGGDGYGYTF. The CDR3 DNA reads as TGTGCTAGTGCCCCCGGGGGGGACGGCTATGGCTACACCTTC. The rearrangement uses TRBV12-5 and TRBJ1-2; tentatively, D is TRBD1 (5 bases). The germline V gene encodes CDR1 LGHNT and CDR2 FRNRAP. V lost 7 bases, J lost 4 bases, and 16 bases lay in between. This CDR3 has 14 residues.

This chain connects TRBV5-1 to TRBJ2-3; 8 nucleotides match TRBD1. CDR3 length: 16 residues. V was pared by 1 base and J by 3 bases, with 7 bases of the junction left unmatched. Per germline, CDR1 SGHRS and CDR2 YFSETQ. The CDR3 sequence is CASSLPGGSMTDTQYF. The CDR3 DNA sequence: TGCGCCAGCAGCTTGCCAGGGGGCTCAATGACAGATACGCAGTATTTT.

The CDR3 sequence: CASSPSAQPQHF. The CDR3 DNA is TGTGCCAGCAGCCCCTCCGCCCAGCCCCAGCATTTT. The chain uses TRBV6-6 and TRBJ1-5; D is unresolved. CDR3 length: 12 amino acids. CDR1 is MNHNY and CDR2 is SVGAGI in the germline V gene (reference sequence). V shed 6 bases and J shed 7 bases, with 10 bases lying between them.

This chain uses TRBV19 with TRBJ2-7; 10 bases are a match to TRBD1. Germline V gene lookup returns CDR1 LNHDA and CDR2 SQIVND (reference sequence). Unmatched junction bases numbered 4, after V lost 1 base and J lost 4 bases. This CDR3 has 15 residues. The CDR3 DNA is TGTGCCAGTAGTATAGGACAGGGGGCCATATACGAGCAGTACTTC. Protein: CASSIGQGAIYEQYF.

The chain couples TRBV2 to TRBJ1-1; D is undetermined. Per germline, CDR1 SNHLY and CDR2 FYNNEI. The CDR3 extends over 12 amino acids. With 5 bases removed from V and 2 bases from J, the gap between germline ends came to 6 bases. DNA of the CDR3: TGTGCCAGCAGTAGGGCTAACACTGAAGCTTTCTTT. Protein sequence: CASSRANTEAFF.